This T cell receptor (beta chain) was identified during a study of blood T cell repertoires in COVID-19. Study in general: Samples came from the United States, Italy and Spain, spanning acute and convalescent COVID-19.

The germline CDR1 and CDR2 sequences are KGHSH and LQKENI. This CDR3 is 13 amino acids long. V gave up 3 bases and J gave up 5 bases; unmatched junction bases: 3. The table came from immunoSEQ multiplex PCR; TCRdb's copy has only in-frame clones and leaves some out. This sample has around 380,000 clones, with about 87% found just once. Which cohort a participant joined came from the clinical history participants gave. Cohort 3 donors were reported recovered after two negative PCRs, clearance, or symptom resolution. The TCR was taken from a man aged 25 to 40 who had recovered from COVID-19. The sequencing sample was made of PBMCs or T cells enriched from blood (not recorded which). The chain couples TRBV18 to TRBJ2-5; TRBD2 matches at 7 bases. CDR3 DNA: TGTGCCAGCTCACCGGCCGGGGGGGAGACCCAGTACTTC. Its protein is CASSPAGGETQYF. Full variable domain (rest looked up from reference TRBV18 and TRBJ2-5): NAGVMQNPRHLVRRRGQEARLRCSPMKGHSHVYWYRQLPEEGLKFMVYLQKENIIDESGMPKERFSAEFPKEGPSILRIQQVVRGDSAAYFCASSPAGGETQYFGPGTRLLVL.